A single sample is the source of the 25 T cell receptor beta chains below, sequenced in a study of T cell clones after liver transplantation. Measured with immunoSEQ multiplex PCR; TCRdb has only the in-frame clones, and not every one. There are nearly 15,000 clones in the sample; roughly 85% occur only once, and 28% lies in the top ten. The sequenced sample was CD8+ T cells from blood, obtained 45 to 50 months after liver transplant. All receptors come from a human patient who received a liver transplant. Some T cells may originate from the graft donor.

This clone came up a few times. This chain uses TRBV6-1 with TRBJ1-5; D may be TRBD1 (6 bases). Trimming removed 8 bases at V and 2 bases at J, with 13 bases between. The CDR3 totals 14 residues. The germline V gene has CDR1 MNHNS and CDR2 SASEGT. The CDR3 region has the DNA TGTGCCAGCCTGAGGGGGATTGGCAATCAGCCCCAGCATTTT. Protein: CASLRGIGNQPQHF.

This rearrangement joins TRBV19 to TRBJ2-1, with 8 bases aligning to TRBD2. The J segment lost 0 bases and the V segment lost 7 bases, leaving 5 bases of the junction unmatched. Germline lookup yields CDR1 LNHDA and CDR2 SQIVND (reference sequence). This CDR3 spans 15 amino acids. CDR3 sequence (DNA): TGTGCCAGTAACGGGGGGGTAAGCTCCTACAATGAGCAGTTCTTC. This translates into CASNGGVSSYNEQFF.

CDR3 DNA: TGCGCCAGCAGCCAACAAGGACGGAACATGGACAATCAGCCCCAGCATTTT. Translation gives CASSQQGRNMDNQPQHF. This chain links TRBV4-1 with TRBJ1-5; D is uncertain. The V gene lost 2 bases and the J gene lost 3 bases, with 17 bases spanning the gap. The CDR3 covers 17 residues. Germline V gene sequence: CDR1 MGHRA, CDR2 YSYEKL.

Only one count was recorded for this clone. Here the CDR3 DNA reads TGTGCCAGCAGCTCCGGACAGAGTCTGAACACTGAAGCTTTCTTT. Translated: CASSSGQSLNTEAFF. The chain joins TRBV7-2 to TRBJ1-1, with D possibly being TRBD1 (6 bases). This CDR3 spans 15 amino acids. CDR1 SGHTA and CDR2 FQGNSA come from the germline V gene. V was shortened by 4 bases and J by 0 bases, with 12 bases between the two germline ends.

The rearrangement links TRBV10-1 to TRBJ2-1; D is undetermined. CDR3 length: 14 amino acids. Per the germline V gene, CDR1 is WNHNN and CDR2 is SYGVQD (reference sequence). The V end lost 5 bases, the J end lost 6 bases, and 14 bases lay between the germline ends. CDR3 region: CASSLGSRRNEQFF. The CDR3 coding sequence is TGCGCCAGCAGTTTGGGCTCCCGTCGCAATGAGCAGTTCTTC.

This clone was observed once. This chain connects TRBV27 to TRBJ2-7, with D perhaps TRBD1 (7 bases). V gave up 3 bases and J gave up 5 bases, with 17 bases separating them. CDR1 is MNHEY, CDR2 SMNVEV, per germline (reference sequence). This CDR3 is 15 amino acids long. CDR3 DNA: TGTGCCAGCAGTTTCCGTTCCAGGGGGGACCACGAGCAGTACTTC. Amino acid sequence: CASSFRSRGDHEQYF.

The chain employs TRBV27 and TRBJ2-7; no clear D gene. CDR1 and CDR2 from the germline V gene are MNHEY and SMNVEV (reference sequence). Trimming removed 2 bases at V and 6 bases at J, with 5 bases between. This CDR3 is built from 11 residues. Here the CDR3 reads CASSLGSEQYF. The CDR3 DNA reads as TGTGCCAGCAGTTTAGGAAGCGAGCAGTACTTC.

The chain couples TRBV27 to TRBJ2-2; D possibly corresponds to TRBD2 (5 bases). Germline V gene sequence: CDR1 MNHEY, CDR2 SMNVEV (reference sequence). CDR3 length: 12 amino acids. Trimming shortened V by 7 bases and J by 7 bases, and 10 bases separated the two germline ends. The DNA of the CDR3 is TGTGCCAGCATCAATGAGGGCGGGGAGCTGTTTTTT. As protein: CASINEGGELFF.

The J gene is TRBJ2-1, the V gene TRBV19, with D possibly TRBD2 on 5 matching bases. Germline CDR1 is LNHDA and CDR2 is SQIVND (reference sequence). Trimming pared 2 bases from V and 7 bases from J, leaving 15 bases between. This CDR3 is built from 15 residues. Here the CDR3 reads CASSINGDSMNEQFF. The CDR3 DNA follows: TGTGCCAGTAGTATAAACGGGGATTCCATGAATGAGCAGTTCTTC.

The V and J genes are TRBV14 and TRBJ1-1; TRBD1 might be the D (6 bases). The CDR3 consists of 16 residues. Germline CDR1 and CDR2: SGHDN and FVKESK. V was cut by 1 base and J by 3 bases, with 15 bases left in between. The CDR3 DNA follows: TGTGCCAGCAGCCAAGTGGGGGCCCCGGGGCACACTGAAGCTTTCTTT. Protein product: CASSQVGAPGHTEAFF.

The CDR3 reads CASRMSLIYNEQFF. CDR3 nucleotide sequence: TGTGCCAGTCGTATGTCTCTGATTTACAATGAGCAGTTCTTC. V is TRBV11-2 and J is TRBJ2-1; no clear D. Germline lookup yields CDR1 SGHAT and CDR2 FQNNGV. V lost 9 bases and J lost 4, with 16 bases in between. CDR3 length: 14 amino acids.

The chain carries TRBV5-1 and TRBJ2-3; D gene unclear. There are 16 residues in the CDR3. The germline V gene has CDR1 SGHRS and CDR2 YFSETQ. Trimming removed 2 bases at V and 3 bases at J, with 16 bases between. CDR3 protein: CASSFRPSWGTDTQYF. CDR3 DNA: TGCGCCAGCAGCTTCCGGCCCTCGTGGGGAACAGATACGCAGTATTTT.

A few counts support this clone. This rearrangement joins TRBV5-1 to TRBJ2-5; D unclear. Germline V gene data show CDR1 as SGHRS and CDR2 as YFSETQ. The CDR3 runs to 11 residues. V lost 3 bases and J lost 3, with 3 bases in between. The CDR3 DNA is TGCGCCAGCAGCTACGAAGAGACCCAGTACTTC. Encoded protein: CASSYEETQYF.

The V call is TRBV18, the J call TRBJ2-2; D not certain. V was pared by 0 bases and J by 3 bases, with 14 bases between. The CDR3 loop spans 17 amino acids. CDR1 and CDR2 (germline): KGHSH, LQKENI. The CDR3 sequence: CASSPPTAFFDTGELFF. The CDR3 DNA reads TGTGCCAGCTCACCACCAACAGCCTTCTTTGACACCGGGGAGCTGTTTTTT.

This clone was counted only a few times. The chain couples TRBV2 to TRBJ2-2, with 9 bases identical to TRBD1. V lost 1 base, J lost 3 bases, and 3 bases stayed unmatched. CDR1 is SNHLY and CDR2 is FYNNEI in the germline V gene. The CDR3 runs to 16 residues. CDR3 bases: TGTGCCAGCAGTGAAGAGGACAGGGGAGACACCGGGGAGCTGTTTTTT. Its translation: CASSEEDRGDTGELFF.

This clone was detected only a few times. V usage is TRBV4-1 and J usage is TRBJ2-2; D is ambiguous. The CDR3 runs to 14 residues. CDR1 is MGHRA, CDR2 YSYEKL, per germline. V gave up 0 bases and J gave up 6 bases, with 8 bases separating them. This CDR3 reads CASSQESRAGELFF. CDR3 DNA sequence: TGCGCCAGCAGCCAAGAGTCACGCGCCGGGGAGCTGTTTTTT.

About this clone itself: At one end, the junction sequence differs from germline, possibly due to a read error. The chain uses TRBV5-1 and TRBJ2-7; 9 nucleotides match TRBD1. The CDR3 covers 15 residues. From germline, CDR1 is SGHRS and CDR2 YFSETQ. CDR3 bases: TGCGCCAGCAGCGACCCCGGGACAGGGTACTACGAGCAGCACTTC. Its translation is CASSDPGTGYYEQHF.

The gene calls are TRBV9 and TRBJ1-3, with D uncertain. Germline-derived CDR1 and CDR2 are SGDLS and YYNGEE. Trimming cost V 1 base and J 2 bases, with 7 bases left between them. The length of the CDR3 is 14 residues. CDR3 region: CASSVTVAGNTIYF. As DNA, the CDR3 is TGTGCCAGCAGCGTAACAGTCGCTGGAAACACCATATATTTT.

The J gene is TRBJ1-2, the V gene TRBV9; D is uncertain. CDR3 length: 15 amino acids. V gave up 0 bases and J gave up 4 bases, with 13 bases separating them. The germline V gene encodes CDR1 SGDLS and CDR2 YYNGEE. The CDR3 DNA reads TGTGCCAGCAGCGTAGAAGCAGGATCCGGCTATGGCTACACCTTC. It codes for CASSVEAGSGYGYTF.

This sequence joins TRBV4-3 and TRBJ2-1; no reliable D call. The CDR3 runs 16 residues. V gave up 1 base and J gave up 5 bases, with 15 bases separating them. Per the germline V gene, CDR1 is LGHNA and CDR2 is YSLEER. CDR3 in amino acids: CASSQVLAFRDNEQFF. CDR3 bases: TGCGCCAGCAGCCAAGTTTTAGCTTTTCGGGACAATGAGCAGTTCTTC.

The CDR3 DNA sequence: TGCGCCAGCAGTGAGTCGAGGTCTGGACTGATCTATGAGCAGTTCTTC. It translates to CASSESRSGLIYEQFF. The V call is TRBV10-1, the J call TRBJ2-1, with D perhaps TRBD2 (5 bases). V dropped 0 bases and J dropped 8 bases, with 17 bases sitting between them. Per the germline V gene, CDR1 is WNHNN and CDR2 is SYGVQD (reference sequence). CDR3 size: 16 residues.

V is TRBV11-2 and J is TRBJ2-1; D gene ambiguous. V was shortened by 0 bases and J by 10 bases, with 10 bases between the two germline ends. CDR1 SGHAT and CDR2 FQNNGV come from the germline V gene. The CDR3 sequence is 13 residues long. As DNA, the CDR3 is TGTGCCAGCAGCTTAGACCTCGGCCCAGAGCAGTTCTTC. This gives the protein CASSLDLGPEQFF.

The V and J genes are TRBV7-2 and TRBJ2-7; TRBD1 agrees at 9 bases. V gave up 6 bases and J gave up 3 bases; unmatched junction bases: 9. The CDR3 runs to 15 residues. Germline CDR1 reads SGHTA; CDR2 reads FQGNSA. The CDR3 region has the DNA TGTGCCAGCAGTTTCACAGGGGGCGCCTTCTACGAGCAGTACTTC. Translation gives CASSFTGGAFYEQYF.

The chain uses TRBV27 and TRBJ1-2, with D tentatively TRBD1 (6 bases). The germline V gene has CDR1 MNHEY and CDR2 SMNVEV (reference sequence). The V end lost 5 bases, the J end lost 4 bases, and 11 bases lay between the germline ends. This CDR3 region has 13 residues. The CDR3 region is CASSPDRFYGYTF. CDR3 bases: TGTGCCAGCAGTCCAGACAGGTTCTATGGCTACACCTTC.

V usage is TRBV9 and J usage is TRBJ1-1; 8 bases are a match to TRBD1. Trimming cost V 1 base and J 4 bases; bases outside gene matches: 3. This CDR3 spans 14 amino acids. The germline gives CDR1 SGDLS, CDR2 YYNGEE. In DNA, the CDR3 is TGTGCCAGCAGCGTAACAGGGGGTTTCACTGAAGCTTTCTTT. Encoded protein: CASSVTGGFTEAFF. The whole variable domain, filled in from reference TRBV9 and TRBJ1-1, reads DSGVTQTPKHLITATGQRVTLRCSPRSGDLSVYWYQQSLDQGLQFLIQYYNGEERAKGNILERFSAQQFPDLHSELNLSSLELGDSALYFCASSVTGGFTEAFFGQGTRLTVV.